One sample yielded the 27 T cell receptor beta chains listed below, sequenced in a study of blood T cell repertoires in COVID-19. Sequenced by immunoSEQ multiplex PCR; TCRdb stores in-frame clones only, minus some. The table has about 71,000 clones, 75% to 90% seen once. Material: peripheral blood. The receptors originated from a man over 45 with active COVID-19.

The chain combines TRBV15 with TRBJ1-5, with no clear D. The V end lost 5 bases, the J end lost 6 bases, and 8 bases lay between the germline ends. This CDR3 comprises 12 residues. Germline-derived CDR1 and CDR2 are LNHNV and YYDKDF (reference sequence). CDR3 amino acids: CATSSTSQPQHF. The DNA of the CDR3 is TGTGCCACCAGCTCAACGAGTCAGCCCCAGCATTTT.

The chain has TRBV6-5 and TRBJ1-1; a possible D gene is TRBD1 (5 bases). Trimming removed 6 bases at V and 0 bases at J, with 11 bases between. Per germline, CDR1 MNHEY and CDR2 SVGAGI. The CDR3 covers 14 residues. This CDR3 is CASRFGGMNTEAFF. The CDR3 nucleotides are TGTGCCAGCAGATTTGGGGGGATGAACACTGAAGCTTTCTTT.

This sequence joins TRBV15 and TRBJ2-2; D remains ambiguous. V lost 10 bases, J lost 3 bases, and 12 bases lay in between. This CDR3 contains 13 residues. From germline, CDR1 is LNHNV and CDR2 YYDKDF (reference sequence). CDR3 DNA: TGTGCCATCGACCGACGGGACACCGGGGAGCTGTTTTTT. This encodes CAIDRRDTGELFF. The full variable domain, with the rest looked up from reference TRBV15 and TRBJ2-2, is DAMVIQNPRYQVTQFGKPVTLSCSQTLNHNVMYWYQQKSSQAPKLLFHYYDKDFNNEADTPDNFQSRRPNTSFCFLDIRSPGLGDTAMYLCAIDRRDTGELFFGEGSRLTVL.

CDR3 region: CASSSIPPRLGDTQYF. The CDR3 DNA is TGTGCCAGTAGTTCAATTCCCCCCAGGTTAGGAGATACGCAGTATTTT. The gene calls are TRBV19 and TRBJ2-3; D unclear. The germline V gene encodes CDR1 LNHDA and CDR2 SQIVND (reference sequence). The CDR3 extends over 16 amino acids. Trimming took off 5 bases at V and 5 bases at J, with 20 bases between the two ends.

The chain is built from TRBV6-1 and TRBJ1-6; maybe TRBD1 (5 bases). V dropped 1 base and J dropped 7 bases, with 8 bases sitting between them. This CDR3 contains 14 residues. Germline loops: CDR1 MNHNS, CDR2 SASEGT. This CDR3 is CASSEEGENSPLHF. The DNA for the CDR3 is TGTGCCAGCAGTGAAGAAGGGGAAAATTCACCCCTCCACTTT.

The CDR3: CASSLVTSGDTDTQYF. The CDR3 bases are TGCGCCAGCAGCTTGGTGACTAGCGGGGACACAGATACGCAGTATTTT. The V and J genes are TRBV5-1 and TRBJ2-3, with 11 bases fitting TRBD2. The CDR3 sequence is 16 residues long. Trimming cost V 0 bases and J 2 bases; bases outside gene matches: 2. Germline assignment: CDR1 SGHRS and CDR2 YFSETQ. Drawing the rest from reference TRBV5-1 and TRBJ2-3, the complete variable domain is KAGVTQTPRYLIKTRGQQVTLSCSPISGHRSVSWYQQTPGQGLQFLFEYFSETQRNKGNFPGRFSGRQFSNSRSEMNVSTLELGDSALYLCASSLVTSGDTDTQYFGPGTRLTVL.

The rearrangement joins TRBV10-3 to TRBJ2-3; D gene ambiguous. The CDR3 consists of 13 residues. The V end lost 0 bases, the J end lost 11 bases, and 12 bases lay between the germline ends. Per the germline V gene, CDR1 is ENHRY and CDR2 is SYGVKD. CDR3 DNA: TGTGCCATCAGTGAGTCATCGTCAACTAAGCAGTATTTT. Translated: CAISESSSTKQYF.

This clone was seen just once. The J gene is TRBJ1-2, the V gene TRBV5-6; 8 bases map to TRBD1. The CDR3 runs 15 residues. J lost 7 bases, V lost 3 bases, and 11 bases had no gene match. The germline V gene encodes CDR1 SGHDT and CDR2 YYEEEE. The CDR3 here is CASSWGQAVLRGYTF. The DNA for the CDR3 is TGTGCCAGCAGCTGGGGACAGGCCGTATTGCGTGGCTACACCTTC.

This clone has only a few counts. This chain links TRBV6-5 with TRBJ1-1; tentative D call: TRBD1 (5 bases). The CDR3 has 13 amino acids. The germline CDR1 and CDR2 sequences are MNHEY and SVGAGI. V was trimmed by 2 bases and J by 7 bases, leaving 11 bases between them. Here the CDR3 DNA reads TGTGCCAGCAGTTACAACGTCGGGGGTGAAGCTTTCTTT. It is translated as CASSYNVGGEAFF.

The rearrangement uses TRBV2 and TRBJ2-7; 8 positions match TRBD1. The V segment lost 5 bases and the J segment 6 bases; nucleotides outside the gene matches: 6. CDR1 SNHLY and CDR2 FYNNEI come from the germline V gene. The CDR3 has 13 amino acids. CDR3 in DNA: TGTGCCAGCAGTAAGATACAGGGGGGCGAGCAGTACTTC. It encodes CASSKIQGGEQYF.

This chain joins TRBV10-3 and TRBJ1-1, with 7 bases lining up with TRBD1. Germline V gene sequence: CDR1 ENHRY, CDR2 SYGVKD. The ends lost 6 bases at V and 2 bases at J; junction bases unmatched: 9. This CDR3 region has 15 residues. The CDR3 DNA reads TGTGCCATCAGCCCCAGACAGGGCCTCAACACTGAAGCTTTCTTT. It specifies CAISPRQGLNTEAFF.

The chain recombines TRBV6-6 with TRBJ1-4; D might be TRBD1 (5 bases). This CDR3 is built from 12 residues. In germline, CDR1 is MNHNY, CDR2 SVGAGI (reference sequence). The ends were cut back, 7 bases at V and 8 bases at J, with 11 bases in the middle. The DNA of the CDR3 is TGTGCCAGCAACGGGGGAGGCGAAAAACTGTTTTTT. Amino acids: CASNGGGEKLFF.

The chain combines TRBV2 with TRBJ1-4; 8 bases map to TRBD1. CDR3 length: 11 amino acids. Germline lookup yields CDR1 SNHLY and CDR2 FYNNEI. CDR3 bases: TGTGGGGGACAGGTTAATGAAAAACTGTTTTTT. It encodes CGGQVNEKLFF.

The chain is built from TRBV11-2 and TRBJ1-3, with D hard to call. The CDR3 has 18 residues. Trimming left V 0 bases short and J 0 bases short, with 15 bases between. Germline V lookup: CDR1 SGHAT, CDR2 FQNNGV. For the CDR3, the DNA is TGTGCCAGCAGCTTAGATTTCGCAAGTAAGAGCTCTGGAAACACCATATATTTT. Amino acid sequence: CASSLDFASKSSGNTIYF.

The V and J genes are TRBV19 and TRBJ2-3; 9 bases fit TRBD1. After removal of 4 bases from V and 4 bases from J, the junction contained 21 bases not matched to a gene. The CDR3 is made up of 20 amino acids. The V gene's germline CDR1 is LNHDA and CDR2 SQIVND (reference sequence). The CDR3 DNA reads TGTGCCAGTAGTACTAGAAGGGGACAGGGACGGGTGTCTAGGGCAGATACGCAGTATTTT. Residues: CASSTRRGQGRVSRADTQYF.

This chain uses TRBV6-5 with TRBJ1-6; D may be TRBD1 (6 bases). Deletions cut 2 bases from V and 7 bases from J, with 15 bases between. The CDR3 spans 16 residues. Germline-derived CDR1 and CDR2 are MNHEY and SVGAGI. The chain's CDR3 is CASSYTPRGRNSPLHF. CDR3 DNA: TGTGCCAGCAGTTACACCCCCAGGGGACGAAATTCACCCCTCCACTTT.

This rearrangement joins TRBV15 to TRBJ2-4; perhaps TRBD1 as D (6 bases). The ends were cut back, 3 bases at V and 0 bases at J, with 18 bases in the middle. The CDR3 has 18 residues. Per germline, CDR1 LNHNV and CDR2 YYDKDF (reference sequence). CDR3 bases: TGTGCCACCAGCAGTCAGGGGTTTGGTACTCTAGCCAAAAACATTCAGTACTTC. It specifies CATSSQGFGTLAKNIQYF.

The chain recombines TRBV6-5 with TRBJ1-2, with TRBD1 matching 7 bases. Looked up from germline, CDR1 is MNHEY and CDR2 is SVGAGI. Germline trimming cut 0 bases from V and 4 bases from J; bases unmatched to any gene: 5. The CDR3 is made up of 15 amino acids. The chain's CDR3 is CASSYSQGGSYGYTF. In nucleotides, the CDR3 is TGTGCCAGCAGTTACTCGCAGGGGGGTTCCTATGGCTACACCTTC.

The rearrangement uses TRBV2 and TRBJ2-5; 11 bases are shared with TRBD1. CDR1 and CDR2 from the germline V gene are SNHLY and FYNNEI. The J segment lost 5 bases and the V segment lost 8 bases, leaving 1 base of the junction unmatched. The CDR3 contains 12 residues. CDR3 sequence: CASRDRGETQYF. For the CDR3, the DNA is TGTGCCAGCCGGGACAGGGGGGAGACCCAGTACTTC.

The chain carries TRBV15 and TRBJ2-7, with 7 bases lining up with TRBD1. This CDR3 is 15 amino acids long. The J segment lost 4 bases and the V segment lost 1 base, leaving 7 bases of the junction unmatched. Germline V gene sequence: CDR1 LNHNV, CDR2 YYDKDF (reference sequence). The CDR3 region has the DNA TGTGCCACCAGCAGAGCTGAGACAGGGAAATACGAGCAGTACTTC. Its protein product is CATSRAETGKYEQYF.

J is TRBJ2-1 and V is TRBV6-6, with 7 positions matching TRBD2. Per germline, CDR1 MNHNY and CDR2 SVGAGI (reference sequence). J gave up 8 bases and V 5 bases, and 18 bases lay outside the gene matches. The CDR3 runs 17 residues. CDR3 sequence (DNA): TGTGCCAGCAGTCCTCTGGGGGGGTCGAGGTCGAGTTATGAGCAGTTCTTC. Translating gives CASSPLGGSRSSYEQFF.

This sequence joins TRBV4-1 and TRBJ2-1; the D gene is possibly TRBD1 (6 bases). CDR1 is MGHRA, CDR2 YSYEKL, per germline. CDR3 length: 15 amino acids. The germline V and J ends were trimmed by 4 bases and 0 bases, with 10 bases remaining between them. The CDR3 nucleotides are TGCGCCAGCAGCCGTCAGGGGAGCTCCTACAATGAGCAGTTCTTC. Translating gives CASSRQGSSYNEQFF.

The chain carries TRBV7-2 and TRBJ2-1; TRBD2 matches at 7 bases. This CDR3 has 14 amino acids. Germline V gives CDR1 SGHTA, CDR2 FQGNSA. The junction had 0 bases not matched to a gene; V was cut back by 2 bases and J by 2 bases. CDR3 sequence reads: CASSLRGAYNEQFF. CDR3 DNA sequence: TGTGCCAGCAGCTTACGGGGGGCCTACAATGAGCAGTTCTTC. Looking up the rest from reference TRBV7-2 and TRBJ2-1 gives the full variable domain: GAGVSQSPSNKVTEKGKDVELRCDPISGHTALYWYRQSLGQGLEFLIYFQGNSAPDKSGLPSDRFSAERTGGSVSTLTIQRTQQEDSAVYLCASSLRGAYNEQFFGPGTRLTVL.

A single count supports this clone. This rearrangement joins TRBV11-2 to TRBJ2-1; no clear D gene. The CDR3 is 13 amino acids. CDR1 SGHAT and CDR2 FQNNGV come from the germline V gene. Between the trimmed V and J ends, which lost 1 base and 7 bases, there was a span of 8 bases. CDR3: CASSLVVRNEQFF. CDR3 nucleotide sequence: TGTGCCAGCAGCTTAGTAGTGAGAAATGAGCAGTTCTTC. Looking up the rest from reference TRBV11-2 and TRBJ2-1 gives the full variable domain: EAGVAQSPRYKIIEKRQSVAFWCNPISGHATLYWYQQILGQGPKLLIQFQNNGVVDDSQLPKDRFSAERLKGVDSTLKIQPAKLEDSAVYLCASSLVVRNEQFFGPGTRLTVL.

This chain uses TRBV6-2 or TRBV6-3 with TRBJ2-5; 8 bases agree with TRBD2. The CDR3 totals 14 residues. Trimming cost V 4 bases and J 2 bases; bases outside gene matches: 3. Germline lookup yields CDR1 MNHEY and CDR2 SVGEGT. The CDR3 DNA follows: TGTGCCAGCAGTTCGGGGGGGGCACAAGAGACCCAGTACTTC. Translation gives CASSSGGAQETQYF.

The V gene is TRBV6-6, the J gene TRBJ2-3; 7 bases align to TRBD2. This CDR3 comprises 16 residues. Germline V gives CDR1 MNHNY, CDR2 SVGAGI (reference sequence). Trimming cost V 6 bases and J 4 bases; bases outside gene matches: 13. The CDR3 reads CASSSPGGGGADTQYF. The DNA of the CDR3 is TGTGCCAGCAGCTCACCGGGGGGTGGTGGCGCAGATACGCAGTATTTT.

The J gene is TRBJ2-1, the V gene TRBV15, with 10 bases that match TRBD2. This CDR3 comprises 15 residues. Germline loops: CDR1 LNHNV, CDR2 YYDKDF (reference sequence). Trimming cost V 3 bases and J 1 base; bases outside gene matches: 0. CDR3 DNA sequence: TGTGCCACCAGCAGTAGCGGGGGGTCCTACAATGAGCAGTTCTTC. Residues: CATSSSGGSYNEQFF.